Below, 32 T cell receptor beta chains from the same sample are listed, as sequenced in a study of blood T cell repertoires in COVID-19. Profiling relied on immunoSEQ multiplex PCR, and the TCRdb table lists in-frame clones only, not all of them. The sample has roughly 130,000 clones, under 90% seen once. Material for sequencing was peripheral blood. The receptors were gathered from a woman aged 60-70 years with acute or convalescent COVID-19.

The chain uses TRBV5-1 and TRBJ1-1; D might be TRBD1 (5 bases). Germline lookup yields CDR1 SGHRS and CDR2 YFSETQ. The CDR3 loop spans 15 amino acids. V was clipped by 3 bases and J by 5 bases, with 17 bases between them. CDR3 bases: TGCGCCAGCAGCTCCTGGGGGGGTATGAGGACTGAAGCTTTCTTT. Residues: CASSSWGGMRTEAFF.

The chain couples TRBV5-4 to TRBJ2-2; TRBD2 might be the D (5 bases). The length of the CDR3 is 13 residues. Trimming removed 4 bases at V and 1 base at J, with 5 bases between. Germline V CDR1 and CDR2: SGHNT, YYREEE (reference sequence). The CDR3 protein is CASSEGNTGELFF. The CDR3 DNA reads as TGTGCCAGCAGCGAGGGGAACACCGGGGAGCTGTTTTTT.

The chain recombines TRBV3-1 (or the pseudogene TRBV3-2) with TRBJ1-4; a possible D gene is TRBD1 (5 bases). Trimming took 8 bases from V and 0 from J, leaving 19 bases between them. The germline V gene encodes CDR1 LGHDT and CDR2 YNNKEL (reference sequence). CDR3 length: 17 amino acids. CDR3 in amino acids: CASSRQGARTTNEKLFF. The DNA for the CDR3 is TGTGCCAGCTCAAGACAAGGGGCTCGGACAACTAATGAAAAACTGTTTTTT.

The chain employs TRBV6-2 or TRBV6-3 and TRBJ1-2; no clear D gene. V was clipped by 0 bases and J by 4 bases, with 21 bases between them. Per germline, CDR1 MNHEY and CDR2 SVGEGT. The CDR3 covers 18 residues. This CDR3 reads CASSYSGFRRRTVYGYTF. In nucleotides, the CDR3 is TGTGCCAGCAGTTACTCAGGTTTTCGACGGAGGACTGTCTATGGCTACACCTTC.

The chain combines TRBV5-6 with TRBJ2-3; TRBD2 matches 10 bases. Per the germline V gene, CDR1 is SGHDT and CDR2 is YYEEEE. There are 17 residues in the CDR3. Losses at the gene ends were 4 bases for V and 5 bases for J; bases not matched to a gene: 13. The CDR3 sequence: CASSPRPEAGGQDTQYF. CDR3 nucleotide sequence: TGTGCCAGCAGCCCCCGACCCGAAGCGGGGGGGCAAGATACGCAGTATTTT.

The chain couples TRBV10-1 to TRBJ2-3; 9 bases agree with TRBD2. V was clipped by 8 bases and J by 6 bases; unmatched bases: 9. The CDR3 contains 14 residues. Germline loops: CDR1 WNHNN, CDR2 SYGVQD (reference sequence). CDR3 region: CASLTSGAGDTQYF. DNA for the CDR3: TGCGCCAGCCTGACTAGCGGTGCCGGGGATACGCAGTATTTT.

This clone has at least ten counts. V usage is TRBV18 and J usage is TRBJ1-1, with 7 positions matching TRBD1. Unmatched junction bases numbered 4, after V lost 3 bases and J lost 0 bases. The CDR3 loop spans 15 amino acids. CDR1 KGHSH and CDR2 LQKENI come from the germline V gene. Written as DNA, the CDR3 is TGTGCCAGCTCACCTAGCAGGGGGATGAACACTGAAGCTTTCTTT. Its protein product is CASSPSRGMNTEAFF.

The chain employs TRBV2 and TRBJ2-1; 9 bases fit TRBD2. V shed 4 bases, J shed 9 bases, and the junction held 10 bases outside the gene matches. The CDR3 has 15 amino acids. CDR1 is SNHLY and CDR2 is FYNNEI in the germline V gene. The CDR3 protein is CASSVRSGGSSEQFF. The CDR3 nucleotides read TGTGCCAGCAGTGTCCGCAGCGGGGGGTCCAGTGAGCAGTTCTTC.

V usage is TRBV30 and J usage is TRBJ2-7; D not resolved. Germline V gene lookup returns CDR1 GTSNPN and CDR2 SVGIG (reference sequence). V was clipped by 7 bases and J by 2 bases, with 6 bases between them. The CDR3 consists of 10 residues. The CDR3 here is CASDTYEQYF. CDR3 sequence (DNA): TGTGCCTCCGACACCTACGAGCAGTACTTC.

The chain recombines TRBV12-3 or TRBV12-4 with TRBJ1-4, with a weak D call TRBD1 (5 bases). The CDR3 totals 12 residues. V lost 5 bases and J lost 11, with 12 bases in between. The CDR3 protein is CASSRDRYKLFF. CDR3 nucleotides: TGTGCCAGCAGTCGAGACAGATATAAACTGTTTTTT.

The V call is TRBV20-1, the J call TRBJ2-3; D remains ambiguous. The CDR3 is made up of 11 amino acids. Germline loops: CDR1 DFQATT, CDR2 SNEGSKA (reference sequence). The V and J ends lost 8 bases and 0 bases respectively, with 6 bases between them. The chain's CDR3 is CSSYSTDTQYF. The CDR3 DNA is TGCAGTTCCTATAGCACAGATACGCAGTATTTT.

The chain combines TRBV5-5 with TRBJ1-2, with a tentative D call TRBD1 (5 bases). The CDR3 runs to 15 residues. CDR1 is SGHKS and CDR2 is YYEKEE in the germline V gene (reference sequence). Trimming took 0 bases from V and 2 from J, leaving 11 bases between them. Here the CDR3 reads CASSLVGTYNYGYTF. The CDR3 DNA reads as TGTGCCAGCAGCTTGGTAGGGACTTACAACTATGGCTACACCTTC. The full variable domain, with the rest looked up from reference TRBV5-5 and TRBJ1-2, is DAGVTQSPTHLIKTRGQQVTLRCSPISGHKSVSWYQQVLGQGPQFIFQYYEKEERGRGNFPDRFSARQFPNYSSELNVNALLLGDSALYLCASSLVGTYNYGYTFGSGTRLTVV.

J is TRBJ2-2 and V is TRBV7-9; 7 bases map to TRBD1. The CDR3 consists of 15 residues. Germline V lookup: CDR1 SEHNR, CDR2 FQNEAQ (reference sequence). V was pared by 4 bases and J by 5 bases, with 7 bases of the junction left unmatched. CDR3 amino acids: CASSSPGTETGELFF. The CDR3 DNA reads as TGTGCCAGCAGCTCCCCCGGGACAGAAACCGGGGAGCTGTTTTTT.

The chain employs TRBV4-1 and TRBJ2-3; D possibly corresponds to TRBD1 (5 bases). This CDR3 contains 13 residues. CDR1 and CDR2 (germline): MGHRA, YSYEKL. V was pared by 4 bases and J by 6 bases, with 11 bases between. The CDR3 is CASSLGVADTQYF. The CDR3 DNA is TGCGCCAGCAGCCTAGGGGTTGCGGATACGCAGTATTTT.

The rearrangement links TRBV27 to TRBJ2-5; no reliable D call. Germline V CDR1 and CDR2: MNHEY, SMNVEV (reference sequence). The CDR3 runs 14 residues. Trimming shortened V by 4 bases and J by 2 bases, and 11 bases separated the two germline ends. CDR3 nucleotides: TGTGCCAGCAGTTCACGGATGAGGCAAGAGACCCAGTACTTC. This gives the protein CASSSRMRQETQYF.

The chain couples TRBV9 to TRBJ2-4; TRBD2 might be the D (6 bases). The CDR3 has 16 residues. V was cut by 4 bases and J by 2 bases, with 16 bases left in between. Germline V gene lookup returns CDR1 SGDLS and CDR2 YYNGEE. CDR3 in DNA: TGTGCCAGCAGCCTGGAGGGGAAAGGAACCAAAAACATTCAGTACTTC. Translating it yields CASSLEGKGTKNIQYF.

The chain couples TRBV11-3 to TRBJ2-2; 9 nucleotides match TRBD1. Germline V gene lookup returns CDR1 SGHNT and CDR2 YENEEA. The CDR3 spans 15 residues. J gave up 5 bases and V 3 bases, and 4 bases lay outside the gene matches. The CDR3 nucleotides are TGTGCCAGCAGCTTGGAGACAGGGGGAACCGGGGAGCTGTTTTTT. It is translated as CASSLETGGTGELFF.

The chain couples TRBV5-1 to TRBJ2-3, with D hard to call. Germline V CDR1 and CDR2: SGHRS, YFSETQ. Trimming removed 1 base from V and 6 bases from J, with 12 bases in between. The CDR3 is made up of 14 amino acids. CDR3 region: CASSLWRSEDTQYF. The CDR3 DNA reads as TGCGCCAGCAGCTTGTGGCGCAGCGAGGATACGCAGTATTTT.

This clone was counted between two and nine times. J is TRBJ2-5 and V is TRBV11-2, with 7 bases aligning to TRBD1. V lost 0 bases and J lost 12; bases outside the gene matches: 13. This CDR3 has 15 amino acids. Germline CDR1 and CDR2: SGHAT and FQNNGV. The CDR3 bases are TGTGCCAGCAGCTTAGATTTTCTAACTAGGGACAGCGAGTACTTC. Residues: CASSLDFLTRDSEYF.

The chain carries TRBV3-1 (or the pseudogene TRBV3-2) and TRBJ1-1, with 7 bases fitting TRBD1. In germline, CDR1 is LGHDT, CDR2 YNNKEL (reference sequence). The CDR3 runs 13 residues. The V segment lost 4 bases and the J segment 5 bases; nucleotides outside the gene matches: 4. CDR3 amino acids: CASSPHRGTEAFF. CDR3 nucleotide sequence: TGTGCCAGCAGCCCCCACAGGGGAACTGAAGCTTTCTTT.

The chain carries TRBV18 and TRBJ2-1, with 10 bases lining up with TRBD2. This CDR3 is built from 17 residues. Germline CDR1 is KGHSH and CDR2 is LQKENI. J lost 2 bases, V lost 3 bases, and 7 bases had no gene match. The CDR3 bases are TGTGCCAGCTCACCCCCTACAGCGGGGGGGCCCTACAATGAGCAGTTCTTC. Residues: CASSPPTAGGPYNEQFF.

This clone was seen many times. The J gene is TRBJ1-5, the V gene TRBV7-2; D gene unclear. This CDR3 region has 12 residues. The germline V gene encodes CDR1 SGHTA and CDR2 FQGNSA. V lost 4 bases, J lost 3 bases, and 4 bases lay in between. The CDR3 protein is CASSYYNQPQHF. Written as DNA, the CDR3 is TGTGCCAGCAGCTATTACAATCAGCCCCAGCATTTT.

The chain joins TRBV12-5 to TRBJ1-1; D possibly corresponds to TRBD1 (6 bases). V was pared by 4 bases and J by 11 bases, with 11 bases between. Germline CDR1 is LGHNT and CDR2 is FRNRAP. This CDR3 contains 11 residues. The CDR3 DNA follows: TGTGCTAGTGGTTCCACAGGGTCGGCTTTCTTT. Translation: CASGSTGSAFF.

CDR3 in DNA: TGTGCCAGCAGCTTAGAAGGGACAGGCCTATCACCCCTCCACTTT. It codes for CASSLEGTGLSPLHF. The V gene is TRBV7-2, the J gene TRBJ1-6, with TRBD1 identical over 8 bases. The germline gives CDR1 SGHTA, CDR2 FQGNSA. The J segment lost 10 bases and the V segment lost 1 base, leaving 6 bases of the junction unmatched. The CDR3 covers 15 residues.

This chain uses TRBV20-1 with TRBJ2-3; 9 bases agree with TRBD2. Germline V gives CDR1 DFQATT, CDR2 SNEGSKA (reference sequence). J was trimmed by 3 bases and V by 3 bases; bases with no gene match: 7. The CDR3 extends over 15 amino acids. The DNA of the CDR3 is TGCAGTGCTAGTGCCCTAGCGGGGAAAACAGATACGCAGTATTTT. Translating it yields CSASALAGKTDTQYF.

The chain employs TRBV3-1 (or the pseudogene TRBV3-2) and TRBJ2-1, with D unresolved. This CDR3 is built from 15 residues. Germline V gene sequence: CDR1 LGHDT, CDR2 YNNKEL (reference sequence). Trimming removed 2 bases at V and 6 bases at J, with 14 bases between. The CDR3 spells CASSQISSTGNEQFF. CDR3 nucleotides: TGTGCCAGCAGCCAAATCAGTAGTACGGGCAATGAGCAGTTCTTC.

This rearrangement joins TRBV13 to TRBJ2-1; 8 nucleotides match TRBD1. Germline-derived CDR1 and CDR2 are PRHDT and FYEKMQ (reference sequence). V was pared by 0 bases and J by 4 bases, with 2 bases of the junction left unmatched. The CDR3 totals 15 residues. The CDR3 region is CASSLGQGAYNEQFF. In DNA form, the CDR3 reads TGTGCCAGCAGCTTAGGCCAGGGGGCATACAATGAGCAGTTCTTC.

The chain carries TRBV21-1 and TRBJ2-2; TRBD1, the D gene given by the table, was not confirmed from the DNA. TRBV21-1 is annotated as a pseudogene. The CDR3 extends over 15 amino acids. Written as DNA, the CDR3 is TGTGCCAGCAGCGATCTCACCCCAACACCCGGGGAGCTGTTTTTT. Protein sequence: CASSDLTPTPGELFF.

The rearrangement joins TRBV12-3 or TRBV12-4 to TRBJ1-1; a weak D match, TRBD1 (5 bases). There are 13 residues in the CDR3. Trimming shortened V by 6 bases and J by 5 bases, and 13 bases separated the two germline ends. CDR3 nucleotide sequence: TGTGCCAGCAGCAGGACGGAGGGGACTGAAGCTTTCTTT. Amino acids: CASSRTEGTEAFF.

CDR3 region: CATSDATSGANVLTF. The CDR3 nucleotides are TGTGCCACCAGTGACGCTACCTCTGGGGCCAACGTCCTGACTTTC. This chain joins TRBV24-1 and TRBJ2-6; D unresolved. The germline gives CDR1 KGHDR, CDR2 SFDVKD. CDR3 length equals 15 residues. Trimming left V 4 bases short and J 0 bases short, with 6 bases between.

The chain couples TRBV4-2 to TRBJ1-2; D not certain. CDR3 size: 13 residues. V lost 4 bases to trimming and J lost 7 bases, with 13 bases between them. Germline loops: CDR1 LGHNA, CDR2 YNFKEQ. CDR3 loop: CASSPPGEGGYTF. DNA for the CDR3: TGTGCCAGCAGCCCTCCGGGAGAGGGTGGCTACACCTTC.

The V and J genes are TRBV10-1 and TRBJ1-1; 8 bases line up with TRBD1. The V gene's germline CDR1 is WNHNN and CDR2 SYGVQD (reference sequence). The CDR3 runs to 15 residues. V was clipped by 6 bases and J by 2 bases; unmatched bases: 8. CDR3 protein: CASSLSTGGNTEAFF. Written as DNA, the CDR3 is TGCGCCAGCAGCTTATCTACAGGGGGAAACACTGAAGCTTTCTTT.